Sequencing of this T cell receptor (beta chain) was carried out in a study of graft-versus-host responses after intestinal transplantation. Looking at the study overall: After anti-thymocyte globulin induction, recipients took tacrolimus and steroids for around 3 years. Study-level findings and limits: Patients with graft-donor T cell macrochimerism had high graft-versus-host to host-versus-graft clonal ratios in allografts. Analysis identified GvH clones in recipient marrow, with some appearing first in ileum or blood. Early after transplant, HvG clones declined as circulating GvH clones peaked.

V lost 6 bases and J lost 2; bases outside the gene matches: 8. The CDR3 has 16 amino acids. CDR1 is LNHDA, CDR2 SQIVND, per germline (reference sequence). The method was immunoSEQ multiplex PCR; TCRdb's version includes in-frame clones alone and lacks a portion of them. The table includes some 110,000 clones, 85% to 95% detected once. Of note for this clone: Its antigen remains unidentified.

Sequencing used unstimulated CD8+ T cells sorted from spleen or lymph node cells, obtained before transplant. The receptor comes from a human donor who was the organ donor for an intestinal transplant. The chain joins TRBV19 to TRBJ2-1; the match to TRBD1 covers 9 bases. The CDR3 DNA reads as TGTGCCAGTAGGGGCTTACAGGGGGCGGCCTACAATGAGCAGTTCTTC. Its protein product is CASRGLQGAAYNEQFF.